These 31 T cell receptor beta chains were sequenced from one sample in a study of PD-L1 blockade in urothelial cancer. Method: immunoSEQ multiplex PCR; TCRdb's copy keeps in-frame clones and lacks some. Counted here are 25,000 to 40,000 clones, approximately 82% occurring once; the ten biggest clones make up less than 40%. Specimen: PBMCs, collected around atezolizumab (anti-PD-L1) treatment. The receptors were sampled from a man aged 55 to 70 with urothelial cancer.

This clone was observed a few times. CDR3 loop: CASSQVRQSYEQYF. As DNA, the CDR3 is TGCGCCAGCAGCCAAGTACGACAGTCCTACGAGCAGTACTTC. The chain recombines TRBV4-1 with TRBJ2-7, with D possibly TRBD1 on 5 matching bases. The CDR3 runs 14 residues. With 1 base removed from V and 1 base from J, the gap between germline ends came to 8 bases. CDR1 and CDR2 (germline): MGHRA, YSYEKL.

The V gene is TRBV7-2, the J gene TRBJ1-2; the D is unclear. CDR1 is SGHTA and CDR2 is FQGNSA in the germline V gene. The CDR3 totals 13 residues. The V end was cut by 6 bases, the J end by 0 bases, with 8 bases between. The CDR3 loop is CASRPGTNYGYTF. CDR3 DNA: TGTGCCAGCAGACCCGGGACTAACTATGGCTACACCTTC.

The CDR3 spells CAGTQGPRPQHF. CDR3 coding DNA: TGCGCCGGTACACAGGGTCCGAGGCCCCAGCATTTT. The chain combines TRBV5-1 with TRBJ1-5, with a weak D call TRBD1 (6 bases). The length of the CDR3 is 12 residues. Germline V gene lookup returns CDR1 SGHRS and CDR2 YFSETQ. The germline V and J ends were trimmed by 10 bases and 9 bases, with 17 bases remaining between them.

The chain carries TRBV11-2 and TRBJ1-3, with 7 bases lining up with TRBD1. CDR1 is SGHAT, CDR2 FQNNGV, per germline. V was clipped by 5 bases and J by 7 bases; unmatched bases: 5. The CDR3 is 13 amino acids. CDR3 residues: CASSRDRANTIYF. The CDR3 DNA is TGTGCCAGCAGCAGAGACAGGGCTAACACCATATATTTT.

This clone was counted between two and nine times. The chain couples TRBV30 to TRBJ1-6, with D tentatively TRBD1 (6 bases). This CDR3 comprises 14 residues. The ends were cut back, 1 base at V and 2 bases at J, with 6 bases in the middle. Germline CDR1 reads GTSNPN; CDR2 reads SVGIG (reference sequence). The CDR3 region has the DNA TGTGCCTGGAGTGGGGACACCTATAATTCACCCCTCCACTTT. Encoded protein: CAWSGDTYNSPLHF.

CDR3 amino acids: CASWGEGYGYTF. The CDR3 coding sequence is TGTGCCAGCTGGGGGGAGGGCTATGGCTACACCTTC. The chain uses TRBV9 and TRBJ1-2; tentatively, D is TRBD1 (5 bases). The V end lost 7 bases, the J end lost 4 bases, and 11 bases lay between the germline ends. Germline loops: CDR1 SGDLS, CDR2 YYNGEE. The CDR3 sequence is 12 residues long.

The chain joins TRBV11-2 to TRBJ2-1; 7 nucleotides line up with TRBD2. The CDR3 length is 14 residues. From germline, CDR1 is SGHAT and CDR2 FQNNGV. The V and J ends lost 0 bases and 6 bases, in that order; junction bases with no gene match: 2. This CDR3 reads CASSLDRTSNEQFF. The CDR3 DNA reads as TGTGCCAGCAGCTTAGATAGGACTAGCAATGAGCAGTTCTTC. Full variable domain (outside the CDR3, taken from reference TRBV11-2 and TRBJ2-1): EAGVAQSPRYKIIEKRQSVAFWCNPISGHATLYWYQQILGQGPKLLIQFQNNGVVDDSQLPKDRFSAERLKGVDSTLKIQPAKLEDSAVYLCASSLDRTSNEQFFGPGTRLTVL.

This rearrangement joins TRBV6-5 to TRBJ2-7; 7 nucleotides align to TRBD1. Losses at the gene ends were 11 bases for V and 2 bases for J; bases not matched to a gene: 9. The CDR3 covers 13 residues. Looked up from germline, CDR1 is MNHEY and CDR2 is SVGAGI. The DNA of the CDR3 is TGTGCCGCCCTCGACAGGGTGGCCTACGAGCAGTACTTC. Translating it yields CAALDRVAYEQYF.

The rearrangement uses TRBV11-2 and TRBJ1-1, with TRBD1 identical over 7 bases. Germline assignment: CDR1 SGHAT and CDR2 FQNNGV. The CDR3 extends over 14 amino acids. V dropped 3 bases and J dropped 4; count of bases not matched to a gene: 5. The DNA for the CDR3 is TGTGCCAGCAGCTTCCCGACAGGGAGCACTGAAGCTTTCTTT. It codes for CASSFPTGSTEAFF.

The chain couples TRBV7-3 to TRBJ1-5, with unresolved D. Between the trimmed V and J ends, which lost 7 bases and 3 bases, there was a span of 7 bases. CDR1 SGHTA and CDR2 FQGTGA come from the germline V gene. The CDR3 is made up of 12 amino acids. Written as DNA, the CDR3 is TGTGCCAGCACCAGTTTCAATCAGCCCCAGCATTTT. Amino acid sequence: CASTSFNQPQHF.

The genes are TRBV19 and TRBJ2-1, with 12 bases matching TRBD2. CDR1 LNHDA and CDR2 SQIVND come from the germline V gene (reference sequence). The CDR3 runs to 16 residues. V lost 4 bases to trimming and J lost 4 bases; unmatched junction nucleotides: 5. The CDR3 loop reads CASSRAGTSGYNEQFF. The CDR3 DNA reads TGTGCCAGTAGTAGAGCCGGGACTAGCGGGTACAATGAGCAGTTCTTC.

V is TRBV28 and J is TRBJ2-7, with 7 bases fitting TRBD2. This CDR3 has 12 amino acids. V trimming: 3 bases; J trimming: 8 bases; junction bases outside the gene matches: 4. Germline-derived CDR1 and CDR2 are MDHEN and SYDVKM. The DNA of the CDR3 is TGTGCCAGCAGTTTGGGGGGGTGGCAGCAGTACTTC. Encoded protein: CASSLGGWQQYF.

The chain recombines TRBV5-1 with TRBJ1-3, with D possibly TRBD1 on 6 matching bases. The germline V gene encodes CDR1 SGHRS and CDR2 YFSETQ. Trimming removed 3 bases from V and 7 bases from J, with 20 bases in between. The CDR3 length is 16 residues. CDR3 sequence: CASSSASQGRGNTIYF. The DNA for the CDR3 is TGCGCCAGCAGCTCCGCGTCACAGGGTCGTGGCAACACCATATATTTT.

V and J are TRBV5-1 and TRBJ2-1, with 8 nucleotides matching TRBD2. Germline V gives CDR1 SGHRS, CDR2 YFSETQ. The CDR3 extends over 15 amino acids. The junction had 3 bases not matched to a gene; V was cut back by 1 base and J by 3 bases. The DNA of the CDR3 is TGCGCCAGCAGCTTGAGCGGGAGTGGCTACAATGAGCAGTTCTTC. Protein: CASSLSGSGYNEQFF.

The chain couples TRBV7-2 to TRBJ2-6, with 12 bases identical to TRBD1. The V segment lost 7 bases and the J segment 4 bases; nucleotides outside the gene matches: 11. CDR1 is SGHTA and CDR2 is FQGNSA in the germline V gene. This CDR3 is built from 18 residues. CDR3 nucleotides: TGTGCCAGCAATCTTAGGGGACAGGGGGCACCCGGGGCCAACGTCCTGACTTTC. This translates into CASNLRGQGAPGANVLTF.

The chain is built from TRBV5-5 and TRBJ2-2; 7 bases are a match to TRBD1. The V gene's germline CDR1 is SGHKS and CDR2 YYEKEE (reference sequence). After removal of 4 bases from V and 4 bases from J, the junction contained 10 bases not matched to a gene. The CDR3 has 16 residues. CDR3 coding DNA: TGTGCCAGCAGCCAGGGGACAGTTCGGGTCACCGGGGAGCTGTTTTTT. It codes for CASSQGTVRVTGELFF. The variable domain in full, completed from reference TRBV5-5 and TRBJ2-2, reads DAGVTQSPTHLIKTRGQQVTLRCSPISGHKSVSWYQQVLGQGPQFIFQYYEKEERGRGNFPDRFSARQFPNYSSELNVNALLLGDSALYLCASSQGTVRVTGELFFGEGSRLTVL.

The chain uses TRBV15 and TRBJ2-1, with 7 bases that match TRBD2. Losses at the gene ends were 3 bases for V and 4 bases for J; bases not matched to a gene: 6. The CDR3 sequence is 15 residues long. In germline, CDR1 is LNHNV, CDR2 YYDKDF (reference sequence). CDR3 sequence (DNA): TGTGCCACCAGCAGTGTAGCGGGCTCGTACAATGAGCAGTTCTTC. Encoded protein: CATSSVAGSYNEQFF.

The chain links TRBV11-2 to TRBJ2-5, with TRBD2 identical over 12 bases. The CDR3 is made up of 14 amino acids. Trimming cost V 4 bases and J 7 bases; bases outside gene matches: 4. Germline loops: CDR1 SGHAT, CDR2 FQNNGV. DNA for the CDR3: TGTGCCAGCAGCTCTAGCGGGGGGGCAGGGACCCAGTACTTC. Residues: CASSSSGGAGTQYF.

V gene TRBV5-4 combines with J gene TRBJ2-7; 10 bases match TRBD1. Germline loops: CDR1 SGHNT, CDR2 YYREEE (reference sequence). The CDR3 runs 16 residues. V was clipped by 3 bases and J by 3 bases; unmatched bases: 9. CDR3 loop: CASSSRRDRGLYEQYF. The CDR3 DNA reads TGTGCCAGCAGCTCCCGGAGAGACAGGGGGCTCTACGAGCAGTACTTC.

This clone was counted once. The V and J genes are TRBV18 and TRBJ2-5; tentatively, D is TRBD2 (5 bases). V lost 6 bases and J lost 5, with 19 bases in between. The germline V gene has CDR1 KGHSH and CDR2 LQKENI. The CDR3 is 15 residues long. The CDR3: CASSEGHGRRETQYF. The CDR3, as DNA: TGTGCCAGCTCTGAGGGTCACGGGCGTAGGGAGACCCAGTACTTC.

The chain is built from TRBV5-5 and TRBJ2-1; 7 bases are a match to TRBD2. The CDR3 length is 16 residues. The V segment lost 4 bases and the J segment 7 bases; nucleotides outside the gene matches: 14. Per germline, CDR1 SGHKS and CDR2 YYEKEE (reference sequence). The CDR3 loop reads CASSPLLLGGWNEQFF. CDR3 sequence (DNA): TGTGCCAGCAGCCCGCTCCTCCTCGGGGGGTGGAATGAGCAGTTCTTC.

The chain combines TRBV9 with TRBJ2-5; perhaps TRBD1 as D (5 bases). V was cut by 0 bases and J by 11 bases, with 17 bases left in between. From germline, CDR1 is SGDLS and CDR2 YYNGEE. The CDR3 runs 14 residues. CDR3 residues: CASSVDGYGGAQYF. The CDR3 DNA sequence: TGTGCCAGCAGCGTAGACGGGTATGGTGGGGCACAGTACTTC.

The chain carries TRBV27 and TRBJ2-7, with TRBD2 matching 8 bases. With V trimmed by 5 bases and J by 3 bases, 9 bases remained unmatched. In germline, CDR1 is MNHEY, CDR2 SMNVEV (reference sequence). The CDR3 runs to 15 residues. The CDR3 region has the DNA TGTGCCAGCAGTCTCCTACCGGGACTAGTCTACGAGCAGTACTTC. Translation gives CASSLLPGLVYEQYF.

This rearrangement joins TRBV7-6 to TRBJ1-1; tentative D call: TRBD1 (5 bases). V was trimmed by 5 bases and J by 5 bases, leaving 21 bases between them. The CDR3 has 16 residues. The germline CDR1 and CDR2 sequences are SGHVS and FNYEAQ. CDR3 nucleotide sequence: TGTGCCAGCAGCCCCCGGCAGGGTGGGGTAGGGACTGAAGCTTTCTTT. It yields the protein CASSPRQGGVGTEAFF.

The rearrangement joins TRBV10-3 to TRBJ2-6, with D tentatively TRBD1 (5 bases). Per germline, CDR1 ENHRY and CDR2 SYGVKD. Trimming left V 6 bases short and J 3 bases short, with 12 bases between. CDR3 length: 15 amino acids. CDR3 in DNA: TGTGCCATCAGGGGTACAGGTTATGGGGCCAACGTCCTGACTTTC. Translated, it gives CAIRGTGYGANVLTF.

V is TRBV5-1 and J is TRBJ2-1; the D is unclear. The germline V gene has CDR1 SGHRS and CDR2 YFSETQ. Trimming cost V 2 bases and J 9 bases, with 12 bases left between them. This CDR3 is 13 amino acids long. The CDR3 sequence is CASSFSFTSEQFF. In DNA form, the CDR3 reads TGCGCCAGCAGCTTCAGTTTCACCAGTGAGCAGTTCTTC.

The rearrangement uses TRBV5-1 and TRBJ2-3; D is ambiguous. The CDR3 totals 12 residues. CDR1 SGHRS and CDR2 YFSETQ come from the germline V gene. The ends were cut back, 1 base at V and 6 bases at J, with 6 bases in the middle. CDR3: CASSLPSDTQYF. DNA of the CDR3: TGCGCCAGCAGCTTGCCCTCGGATACGCAGTATTTT.

V and J are TRBV19 and TRBJ2-7, with TRBD2 as a possible D gene (5 bases). The V and J ends lost 6 bases and 0 bases respectively, with 12 bases between them. Germline CDR1 LNHDA, CDR2 SQIVND (reference sequence). The CDR3 runs 14 residues. The CDR3 sequence is CASRTTQISYEQYF. The CDR3 nucleotides read TGTGCCAGTAGGACTACACAGATCTCCTACGAGCAGTACTTC.

This clone was picked up one time. The V and J genes are TRBV30 and TRBJ2-6; D is unclear. The germline CDR1 and CDR2 sequences are GTSNPN and SVGIG (reference sequence). The CDR3 has 15 residues. V lost 3 bases, J lost 0 bases, and 9 bases lay in between. The CDR3 DNA reads as TGTGCCTGGAGCCGAGCGAACTCTGGGGCCAACGTCCTGACTTTC. This sequence encodes CAWSRANSGANVLTF.

This chain uses TRBV7-2 with TRBJ1-2; no definite D call. Trimming shortened V by 5 bases and J by 6 bases, and 19 bases separated the two germline ends. CDR1 is SGHTA, CDR2 FQGNSA, per germline. CDR3 length: 15 amino acids. The DNA of the CDR3 is TGTGCCAGCAGCCTCCCTCCGTCCGTTTTAAATGGCTACACCTTC. It translates to CASSLPPSVLNGYTF.

The V gene is TRBV6-1, the J gene TRBJ2-7, with 7 bases identical to TRBD1. The germline CDR1 and CDR2 sequences are MNHNS and SASEGT. The CDR3 has 15 amino acids. With 3 bases clipped from V and 3 bases from J, the junction kept 8 bases outside the gene matches. The CDR3 DNA reads as TGTGCCAGCAGTGAGGCAGGGGGTAGGGGCTACGAGCAGTACTTC. This encodes CASSEAGGRGYEQYF.